The entry below describes one T cell receptor (beta chain). This clonotype is characterized as medium-sized (0.01 to 0.1%). Its antigen is unknown. Within one base of it there is no much larger clone, and no base qualities were kept. The sequencer was an Illumina MiSeq. TCRdb trimmed public reads at Q25 via fastp, called clones via MiXCR and kept in-frame beta chains. Identical CDR3 proteins give one entry, which carries the most common genes and DNA. The sample has over 1,500 distinct CDR3 sequences on record, 8% to 9.5% of them singletons. The ten largest clones represent around 12% of the sample. These data are taken from a study. CDR1 and CDR2, per the germline V gene, are SQVTM and ANQGSEA. At the junction V is shortened by 3 bases and J by 7 bases; bases outside the gene matches: 19. The CDR3 numbers 17 residues from cysteine through phenylalanine. Only CDR3 DNA remains: 51 bases, in frame from the first base.

This receptor was taken from a human donor with rheumatoid arthritis. The sample was CD4+ T cells from peripheral blood. The chain uses TRBV29-1 and TRBJ2-5; the junction holds 8 bases that match TRBD2. The sequenced DNA is TGCAGCGTTGAGCAAAGGCGAGCGGGAGTCCTCTCACGGACCCAGTACTTC. Translated, it reads CSVEQRRAGVLSRTQYF. The full variable domain, with segments outside the CDR3 supplied by the reference TRBV29-1 and TRBJ2-5 proteins, appears as SAVISQKPSRDICQRGTSLTIQCQVDSQVTMMFWYRQQPGQSLTLIATANQGSEATYESGFVIDKFPISRPNLTFSTLTVSNMSPEDSSIYLCSVEQRRAGVLSRTQYFGPGTRLLVL.